This T cell receptor (beta chain) is drawn from a study of T cell responses to AZD1222 COVID-19 vaccine. V lost 10 bases to trimming and J lost 4 bases; unmatched junction nucleotides: 9. This CDR3 has 14 amino acids. Germline V gene sequence: CDR1 ENHRY, CDR2 SYGVKD. Here immunoSEQ multiplex PCR was the method, and the copy in TCRdb shows in-frame clones only, minus some. This sample has around 150,000 clones, with 85% to 95% found just once. The sequence came from an adult who received the AZD1222 COVID-19 vaccine. Material: peripheral blood, obtained 28 days after the second AZD1222 dose. The chain has TRBV10-3 and TRBJ1-2; the match to TRBD1 covers 10 bases. The CDR3 DNA follows: TGTGCCACCGGAGGGGACAGGGGAACCTATGGCTACACCTTC. Protein: CATGGDRGTYGYTF.